The next 10 T cell receptor beta chains were all read from a single sample in a study of identical twins. MiXCR, applied by TCRdb to the 5' RACE reads, yields one record per CDR3 protein. Counted here are approximately 600,000 distinct CDR3 sequences, just under 10% occurring once; the ten biggest clones make up 3%. The same data also went into a second study, on yellow fever vaccine responses in identical twins.

Sequenced input: PBMCs. All receptors derive from a woman aged 18 to 35 in good health.

In this sample, this clonotype turned up many times. The DNA for the CDR3 is TGTGCCAGCAGCCAAGCGGGGATTAATCAGCCCCAGCATTTT. As protein: CASSQAGINQPQHF. The chain has TRBV3-1 and TRBJ1-5; D unresolved. The V gene's germline CDR1 is LGHDT and CDR2 YNNKEL (reference sequence). V was cut by 1 base and J by 4 bases, with 8 bases left in between. CDR3 size: 14 residues.

V usage is TRBV7-8 and J usage is TRBJ2-1, with D perhaps TRBD1 or TRBD2 (5 bases each). Germline V lookup: CDR1 SGHVS, CDR2 FQNEAQ. The CDR3 spans 15 residues. V lost 1 base and J lost 4, with 11 bases in between. The CDR3 loop is CASSLEGDPYNEQFF. The DNA for the CDR3 is TGTGCCAGCAGCTTAGAAGGGGACCCATACAATGAGCAGTTCTTC.

This clonotype was seen many times. The CDR3: CASASPRGASGNTIYF. In DNA, the CDR3 is TGTGCCAGCGCCTCCCCACGGGGAGCCTCTGGAAACACCATATATTTT. V usage is TRBV7-2 and J usage is TRBJ1-3, with D hard to call. This CDR3 contains 16 residues. With 8 bases removed from V and 0 bases from J, the gap between germline ends came to 17 bases. Per germline, CDR1 SGHTA and CDR2 FQGNSA.

The sample holds many counts of this clonotype. The CDR3 region is CASSQAWSRGGYEQYF. CDR3 nucleotides: TGCGCCAGCAGCCAGGCTTGGAGCAGGGGGGGGTACGAGCAGTACTTC. The chain uses TRBV4-1 and TRBJ2-7, with D perhaps given as TRBD1 or TRBD2 (7 bases each). The length of the CDR3 is 16 residues. Trimming shortened V by 3 bases and J by 4 bases, and 19 bases separated the two germline ends. CDR1 MGHRA and CDR2 YSYEKL come from the germline V gene.

The genes are TRBV4-3 and TRBJ2-3; D not resolved. CDR1 is LGHNA and CDR2 is YSLEER in the germline V gene. Trimming left V 1 base short and J 1 base short, with 12 bases between. This CDR3 has 16 residues. The CDR3 region has the DNA TGCGCCAGCAGCCAAGGGCTACTATCAGGCACAGATACGCAGTATTTT. This sequence encodes CASSQGLLSGTDTQYF.

This clonotype was counted only a few times. The rearrangement joins TRBV7-2 to TRBJ2-1, with TRBD2 matching 10 bases. CDR3 length: 15 residues. The V gene's germline CDR1 is SGHTA and CDR2 FQGNSA. The V and J ends lost 3 bases and 5 bases, in that order; junction bases with no gene match: 4. The CDR3 DNA sequence: TGTGCCAGCAGCTTTCCCAGCGGGGGGGACAATGAGCAGTTCTTC. Translated, it gives CASSFPSGGDNEQFF.

The chain has TRBV20-1 and TRBJ2-7; D is unclear. The CDR3 covers 17 residues. The germline V gene has CDR1 DFQATT and CDR2 SNEGSKA (reference sequence). The V end was cut by 6 bases, the J end by 3 bases, with 27 bases between. The CDR3 DNA reads TGCAGTGCCACCCCGCACATCCGTCAGCGCGAGTTCTACGAGCAGTACTTC. This translates into CSATPHIRQREFYEQYF.

This clonotype was picked up a small number of times. The CDR3 reads CSVGWGSGKETQYF. CDR3 nucleotides: TGCAGCGTTGGGTGGGGAAGCGGGAAAGAGACCCAGTACTTC. The J gene is TRBJ2-5, the V gene TRBV29-1; TRBD2 agrees at 7 bases. Germline-derived CDR1 and CDR2 are SQVTM and ANQGSEA. With 4 bases clipped from V and 3 bases from J, the junction kept 8 bases outside the gene matches. The length of the CDR3 is 14 residues.

This clonotype was seen only a few times. The chain links TRBV7-2 to TRBJ2-3, with a tentative D call TRBD1 (6 bases). CDR3 length: 16 residues. V was clipped by 5 bases and J by 3 bases, with 18 bases between them. Per germline, CDR1 SGHTA and CDR2 FQGNSA. The DNA for the CDR3 is TGTGCCAGCAGCATACAGGGAGTTATTAGTACAGATACGCAGTATTTT. It specifies CASSIQGVISTDTQYF.

The sample holds many counts of this clonotype. The J gene is TRBJ2-7, the V gene TRBV5-1, with D uncertain. The germline V and J ends were trimmed by 4 bases and 0 bases, with 5 bases remaining between them. The germline V gene encodes CDR1 SGHRS and CDR2 YFSETQ. This CDR3 region has 12 residues. The chain's CDR3 is CASSVSSYEQYF. CDR3 sequence (DNA): TGCGCCAGCAGCGTCAGCTCCTACGAGCAGTACTTC.